These 18 T cell receptor beta chains share one sample of origin, sequenced in a study of early T cells in non-severe SARS-CoV-2 infection. TCRdb called the 5' RACE reads again in MiXCR, with one record for every CDR3 protein. The data hold about 25,000 distinct CDR3 sequences, with roughly 4% observed a single time. Sequencing used whole blood. These receptors were taken from an adult who was a healthcare worker with PCR-confirmed SARS-CoV-2 infection or an uninfected control (not recorded which).

CDR3 nucleotide sequence: TGTGCCAGCTCACCGACAGAAAGAACAGCTGACCAGTACTTC. Its protein product is CASSPTERTADQYF. The chain joins TRBV18 to TRBJ2-5, with D maybe TRBD1 (5 bases). CDR1 is KGHSH, CDR2 LQKENI, per germline. The germline V and J ends were trimmed by 3 bases and 10 bases, with 18 bases remaining between them. The CDR3 loop spans 14 amino acids.

This clonotype was counted between two and nine times. This chain links TRBV5-1 with TRBJ2-1; TRBD1 matches 10 bases. The germline gives CDR1 SGHRS, CDR2 YFSETQ. CDR3 length: 15 amino acids. The ends lost 0 bases at V and 8 bases at J; junction bases unmatched: 5. This chain's CDR3 is CASSLAGTGVDEQFF. The CDR3, as DNA: TGCGCCAGCAGCTTGGCCGGGACAGGGGTGGATGAGCAGTTCTTC. The full variable domain, with the rest looked up from reference TRBV5-1 and TRBJ2-1, is KAGVTQTPRYLIKTRGQQVTLSCSPISGHRSVSWYQQTPGQGLQFLFEYFSETQRNKGNFPGRFSGRQFSNSRSEMNVSTLELGDSALYLCASSLAGTGVDEQFFGPGTRLTVL.

This clonotype was seen at least ten times. This chain joins TRBV12-3 or TRBV12-4 and TRBJ2-1; TRBD2 agrees at 16 bases. This CDR3 contains 15 residues. V was pared by 7 bases and J by 12 bases, with 9 bases of the junction left unmatched. The CDR3 DNA reads TGTGCCAGCACGGGACTAGCGGGAGGGCCCCCAGGGCAGTTCTTC. Translation: CASTGLAGGPPGQFF.

This clonotype showed up many times. The chain is built from TRBV6-1 and TRBJ2-1, with D perhaps matching TRBD1 (6 bases). Deletions cut 8 bases from V and 6 bases from J, with 20 bases between. The CDR3 extends over 15 amino acids. The germline V gene has CDR1 MNHNS and CDR2 SASEGT. The CDR3 DNA follows: TGTGCCAGCTATACCGGGACAACCGCCCCCAATGAGCAGTTCTTC. Its translation: CASYTGTTAPNEQFF.

This clonotype was recorded at least ten times. This rearrangement joins TRBV5-1 to TRBJ1-3; D is ambiguous. V lost 4 bases and J lost 2, with 10 bases in between. This CDR3 spans 14 amino acids. The germline CDR1 and CDR2 sequences are SGHRS and YFSETQ. The CDR3 region is CASSQIGAGNTIYF. The CDR3 bases are TGCGCCAGCAGCCAGATTGGAGCTGGAAACACCATATATTTT.

This clonotype came up many times. The chain is built from TRBV7-9 and TRBJ1-1, with D possibly being TRBD1 (6 bases). The CDR3 loop spans 13 amino acids. CDR1 and CDR2 from the germline V gene are SEHNR and FQNEAQ (reference sequence). The germline V and J ends were trimmed by 1 base and 3 bases, with 6 bases remaining between them. The chain's CDR3 is CASSLEGDTEAFF. The CDR3 nucleotides are TGTGCCAGCAGCTTAGAGGGGGACACTGAAGCTTTCTTT.

This clonotype has at least ten counts. The chain has TRBV5-4 and TRBJ2-7; no clear D. V was trimmed by 0 bases and J by 3 bases, leaving 4 bases between them. The germline CDR1 and CDR2 sequences are SGHNT and YYREEE (reference sequence). The CDR3 sequence is 12 residues long. The CDR3 loop is CASSLDGYEQYF. The DNA of the CDR3 is TGTGCCAGCAGCTTGGACGGCTACGAGCAGTACTTC. Using reference TRBV5-4 and TRBJ2-7 for the parts outside the CDR3, the full variable domain is ETGVTQSPTHLIKTRGQQVTLRCSSQSGHNTVSWYQQALGQGPQFIFQYYREEENGRGNFPPRFSGLQFPNYSSELNVNALELDDSALYLCASSLDGYEQYFGPGTRLTVT.

This clonotype was observed at least ten times. The rearrangement uses TRBV19 and TRBJ2-1, with D hard to call. The ends were cut back, 3 bases at V and 0 bases at J, with 3 bases in the middle. The CDR3 has 13 amino acids. The germline CDR1 and CDR2 sequences are LNHDA and SQIVND (reference sequence). The CDR3: CASSITSYNEQFF. The CDR3 DNA follows: TGTGCCAGTAGTATCACCTCCTACAATGAGCAGTTCTTC. The variable domain in full, completed from reference TRBV19 and TRBJ2-1, reads DGGITQSPKYLFRKEGQNVTLSCEQNLNHDAMYWYRQDPGQGLRLIYYSQIVNDFQKGDIAEGYSVSREKKESFPLTVTSAQKNPTAFYLCASSITSYNEQFFGPGTRLTVL.

There are many counts of this clonotype. The chain is built from TRBV11-2 and TRBJ1-1; D gene unclear. Germline CDR1 and CDR2: SGHAT and FQNNGV. V lost 3 bases and J lost 0, with 11 bases in between. The length of the CDR3 is 15 residues. In DNA form, the CDR3 reads TGTGCCAGCAGCTTCCGAGAAGGCCTGAACACTGAAGCTTTCTTT. It yields the protein CASSFREGLNTEAFF.

This clonotype was counted only a few times. V and J are TRBV7-9 and TRBJ2-7; 11 nucleotides agree with TRBD1. The V gene's germline CDR1 is SEHNR and CDR2 FQNEAQ (reference sequence). This CDR3 spans 15 amino acids. J lost 3 bases, V lost 6 bases, and 7 bases had no gene match. Here the CDR3 reads CASSARGQGDYEQYF. CDR3 bases: TGTGCCAGCAGTGCCAGGGGACAGGGGGACTACGAGCAGTACTTC.

This clonotype was seen many times. The V gene is TRBV28, the J gene TRBJ1-3; D gene uncertain. The germline V gene has CDR1 MDHEN and CDR2 SYDVKM. V was shortened by 5 bases and J by 4 bases, with 9 bases between the two germline ends. This CDR3 spans 13 amino acids. CDR3 in amino acids: CASSPTRGNTIYF. Written as DNA, the CDR3 is TGTGCCAGCAGTCCCACCCGAGGAAACACCATATATTTT.

This chain joins TRBV2 and TRBJ2-3; either TRBD1 or TRBD2 may supply D (5 bases each). V was cut by 8 bases and J by 3 bases, with 12 bases left in between. The germline CDR1 and CDR2 sequences are SNHLY and FYNNEI. CDR3 size: 13 residues. The CDR3: CASEDGTTDTQYF. The CDR3 DNA reads TGTGCCAGCGAGGACGGGACGACAGATACGCAGTATTTT. Combining the CDR3 with reference TRBV2 and TRBJ2-3 gives the whole variable domain EPEVTQTPSHQVTQMGQEVILRCVPISNHLYFYWYRQILGQKVEFLVSFYNNEISEKSEIFDDQFSVERPDGSNFTLKIRSTKLEDSAMYFCASEDGTTDTQYFGPGTRLTVL.

The sample holds many counts of this clonotype. V gene TRBV11-2 combines with J gene TRBJ2-7, with D uncertain. The V and J ends lost 1 base and 2 bases respectively, with 6 bases between them. The CDR3 extends over 13 amino acids. The germline CDR1 and CDR2 sequences are SGHAT and FQNNGV. CDR3: CASSLGAPYEQYF. The CDR3 DNA reads as TGTGCCAGCAGCTTAGGCGCACCCTACGAGCAGTACTTC.

This clonotype was seen repeatedly, ten times or more. This chain links TRBV28 with TRBJ2-4; TRBD2 matches 7 bases. The CDR3 runs to 18 residues. V trimming: 6 bases; J trimming: 0 bases; junction bases outside the gene matches: 14. CDR1 and CDR2 (germline): MDHEN, SYDVKM. This chain's CDR3 is CASSTLGLPGGAKNIQYF. CDR3 coding DNA: TGTGCCAGCAGCACACTCGGACTACCGGGGGGAGCCAAAAACATTCAGTACTTC.

This clonotype was seen many times. The chain uses TRBV7-3 and TRBJ2-3; D is ambiguous. The CDR3 covers 14 residues. The V end was cut by 3 bases, the J end by 4 bases, with 11 bases between. The germline V gene has CDR1 SGHTA and CDR2 FQGTGA. In DNA, the CDR3 is TGTGCCAGCAGCTTGTCGAGACTCTCAGATACGCAGTATTTT. Protein product: CASSLSRLSDTQYF.

This clonotype was counted at least ten times. The chain couples TRBV29-1 to TRBJ2-2; 8 nucleotides match TRBD2. The CDR3 contains 14 residues. J lost 5 bases, V lost 6 bases, and 8 bases had no gene match. The V gene's germline CDR1 is SQVTM and CDR2 ANQGSEA. CDR3 DNA sequence: TGCAGCGTATCGGGACTAGTGGGTACCGGGGAGCTGTTTTTT. This encodes CSVSGLVGTGELFF.

This clonotype was seen ten or more times. The rearrangement links TRBV6-1 to TRBJ1-5, with D perhaps TRBD1 (5 bases). The CDR3 covers 13 residues. The V and J ends lost 4 bases and 7 bases respectively, with 11 bases between them. CDR1 is MNHNS and CDR2 is SASEGT in the germline V gene. The CDR3 sequence is CASSAGWGQPQHF. Here the CDR3 DNA reads TGTGCCAGCAGTGCTGGGTGGGGGCAGCCCCAGCATTTT.

This clonotype was seen many times. V gene TRBV7-6 combines with J gene TRBJ2-3; 7 bases agree with TRBD2. Germline V gene data show CDR1 as SGHVS and CDR2 as FNYEAQ. With V trimmed by 5 bases and J by 2 bases, 16 bases remained unmatched. The length of the CDR3 is 18 residues. CDR3 nucleotide sequence: TGTGCCAGCAGCCTAAACCCTCCTAGCGGACGATTCACAGATACGCAGTATTTT. Translation gives CASSLNPPSGRFTDTQYF.